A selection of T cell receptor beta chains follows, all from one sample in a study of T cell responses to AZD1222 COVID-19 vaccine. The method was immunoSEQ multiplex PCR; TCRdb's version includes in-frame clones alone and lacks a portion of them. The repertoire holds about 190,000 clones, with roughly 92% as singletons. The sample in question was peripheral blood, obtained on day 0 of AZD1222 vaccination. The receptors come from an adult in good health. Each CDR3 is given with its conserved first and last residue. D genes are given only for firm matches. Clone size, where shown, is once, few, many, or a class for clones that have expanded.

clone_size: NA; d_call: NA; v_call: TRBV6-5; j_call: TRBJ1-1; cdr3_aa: CASNTGHLSNTEAFF; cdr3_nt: TGTGCCAGCAATACGGGACACCTTTCTAACACTGAAGCTTTCTTT
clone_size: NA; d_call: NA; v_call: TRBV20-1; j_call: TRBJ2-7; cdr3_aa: CSARFPYEQYF; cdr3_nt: TGCAGTGCTAGATTCCCGTACGAGCAGTACTTC
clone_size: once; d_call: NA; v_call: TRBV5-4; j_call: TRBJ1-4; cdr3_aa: CASSLDTGTRNEKLFF; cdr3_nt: TGTGCCAGCAGCTTGGATACGGGGACAAGAAATGAAAAACTGTTTTTT
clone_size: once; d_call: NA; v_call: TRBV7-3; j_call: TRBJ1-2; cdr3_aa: CASSLGGQGYTF; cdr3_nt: TGTGCCAGCAGCTTAGGAGGGCAGGGCTACACCTTC
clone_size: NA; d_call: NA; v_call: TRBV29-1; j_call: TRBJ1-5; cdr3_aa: CSAGLGLGQPQHF; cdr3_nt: TGCAGCGCCGGGTTAGGGCTCGGTCAGCCCCAGCATTTT
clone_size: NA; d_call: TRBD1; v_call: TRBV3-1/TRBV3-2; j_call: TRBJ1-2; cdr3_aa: CASSPDRGRIKIGYTF; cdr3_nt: TGTGCCAGCAGCCCCGACAGGGGGCGTATAAAAATCGGCTACACCTTC
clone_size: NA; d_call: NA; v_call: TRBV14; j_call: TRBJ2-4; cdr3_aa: CASSQEGGGNIQYF; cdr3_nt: TGTGCCAGCAGCCAGGAGGGGGGTGGAAACATTCAGTACTTC
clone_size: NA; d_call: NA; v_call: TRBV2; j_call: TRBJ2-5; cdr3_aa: CASREEAGAQETQYF; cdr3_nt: TGTGCCAGCAGAGAAGAAGCAGGGGCCCAAGAGACCCAGTACTTC
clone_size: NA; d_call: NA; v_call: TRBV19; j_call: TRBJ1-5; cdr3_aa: CASSIFGAGRGSQPQHF; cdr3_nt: TGTGCCAGTAGTATATTCGGGGCGGGCAGGGGTAGTCAGCCCCAGCATTTT
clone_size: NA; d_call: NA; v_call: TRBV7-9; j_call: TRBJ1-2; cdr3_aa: CASSLAVNYGYTF; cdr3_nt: TGTGCCAGCAGCTTAGCCGTTAACTATGGCTACACCTTC
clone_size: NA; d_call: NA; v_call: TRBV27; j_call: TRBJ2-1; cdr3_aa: CASSNYNEQFF; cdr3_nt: TGTGCCAGCAGTAACTACAATGAGCAGTTCTTC
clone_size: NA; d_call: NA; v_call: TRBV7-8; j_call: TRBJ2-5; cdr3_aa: CASSLNPDRPETQYF; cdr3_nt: TGTGCCAGCAGCTTAAATCCAGACCGACCAGAGACCCAGTACTTC
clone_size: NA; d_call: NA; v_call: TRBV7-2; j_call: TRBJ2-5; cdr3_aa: CASSRPTRGVQETQYF; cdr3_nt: TGTGCCAGCAGCAGACCGACTCGCGGTGTACAAGAGACCCAGTACTTC
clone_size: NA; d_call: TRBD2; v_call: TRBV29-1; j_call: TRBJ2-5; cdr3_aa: CSARLASQQETQYF; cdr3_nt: TGCAGCGCACGACTAGCGTCCCAACAAGAGACCCAGTACTTC
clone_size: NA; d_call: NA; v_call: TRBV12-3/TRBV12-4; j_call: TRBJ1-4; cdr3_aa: CASSFREKLFF; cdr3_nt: TGTGCCAGCAGTTTCCGTGAAAAACTGTTTTTT
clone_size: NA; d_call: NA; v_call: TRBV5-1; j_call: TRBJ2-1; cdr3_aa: CASSSGGDYNEQFF; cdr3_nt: TGCGCCAGCAGCTCGGGGGGCGATTACAATGAGCAGTTCTTC
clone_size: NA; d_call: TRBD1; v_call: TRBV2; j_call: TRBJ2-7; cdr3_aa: CAGRDRGYEQYF; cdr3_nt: TGTGCCGGCCGGGACAGGGGTTACGAGCAGTACTTC
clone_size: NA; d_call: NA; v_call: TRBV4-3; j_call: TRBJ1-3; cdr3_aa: CASSQSGALSSGNTIYF; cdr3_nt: TGCGCCAGCAGCCAAAGTGGGGCACTCTCCTCTGGAAACACCATATATTTT
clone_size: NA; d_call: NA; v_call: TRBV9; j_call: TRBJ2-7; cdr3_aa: CASSVGTSPSYEQYF; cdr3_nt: TGTGCCAGCAGCGTAGGGACCTCGCCCTCCTACGAGCAGTACTTC
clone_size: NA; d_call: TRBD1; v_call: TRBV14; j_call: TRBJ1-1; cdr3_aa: CASSPGQGGVQNTEAFF; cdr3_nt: TGTGCCAGCAGCCCCGGACAGGGGGGCGTACAGAACACTGAAGCTTTCTTT
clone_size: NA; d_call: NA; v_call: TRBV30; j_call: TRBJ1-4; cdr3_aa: CAWSFGAQAGKLFF; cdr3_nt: TGTGCCTGGAGTTTCGGGGCCCAAGCTGGAAAACTGTTTTTT
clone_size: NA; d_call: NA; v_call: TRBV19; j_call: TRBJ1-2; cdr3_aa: CASSLLLGGNYGYTF; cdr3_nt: TGTGCCAGTTCTCTTCTTCTTGGGGGGAACTATGGCTACACCTTC
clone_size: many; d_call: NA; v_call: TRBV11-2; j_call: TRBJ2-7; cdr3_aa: CASSSPGIYEQYF; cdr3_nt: TGTGCCAGCAGCTCCCCCGGGATTTACGAGCAGTACTTC
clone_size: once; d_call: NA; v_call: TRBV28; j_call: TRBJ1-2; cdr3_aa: CASSSAGSNYGYTF; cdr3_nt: TGTGCCAGCAGTTCTGCGGGCAGTAACTATGGCTACACCTTC
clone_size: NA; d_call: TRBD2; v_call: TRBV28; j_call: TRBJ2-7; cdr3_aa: CASSSGGSNEQYF; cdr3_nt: TGTGCCAGCAGTTCGGGGGGGAGCAACGAGCAGTACTTC
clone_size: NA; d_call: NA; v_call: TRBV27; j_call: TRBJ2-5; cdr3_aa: CASSLLPRETQYF; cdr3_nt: TGTGCCAGCAGTTTATTACCTCGAGAGACCCAGTACTTC
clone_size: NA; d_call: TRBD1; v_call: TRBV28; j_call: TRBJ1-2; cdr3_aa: CASSPPGQGIGGYTF; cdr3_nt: TGTGCCAGCAGTCCTCCGGGACAGGGGATAGGAGGCTACACCTTC
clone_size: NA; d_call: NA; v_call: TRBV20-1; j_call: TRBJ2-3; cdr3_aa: CSVLSTDTQYF; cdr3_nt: TGCAGTGTACTCAGCACAGATACGCAGTATTTT
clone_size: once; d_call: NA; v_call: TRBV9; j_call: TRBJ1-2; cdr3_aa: CASSVEGGTGGGYTF; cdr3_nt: TGTGCCAGCAGCGTTGAGGGAGGTACAGGCGGGGGCTACACCTTC